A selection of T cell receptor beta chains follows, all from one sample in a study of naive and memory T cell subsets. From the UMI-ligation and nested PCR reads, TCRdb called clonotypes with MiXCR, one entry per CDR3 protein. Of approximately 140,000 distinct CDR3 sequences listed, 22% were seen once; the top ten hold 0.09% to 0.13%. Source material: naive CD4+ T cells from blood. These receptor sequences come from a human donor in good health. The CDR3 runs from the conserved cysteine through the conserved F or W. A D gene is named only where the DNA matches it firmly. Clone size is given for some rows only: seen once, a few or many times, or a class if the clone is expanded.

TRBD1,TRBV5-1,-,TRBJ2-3,CASTRTGNTDTQYF,TGCGCCAGCACCCGGACAGGGAACACAGATACGCAGTATTTT
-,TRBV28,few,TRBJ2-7,CASTSRDNYEQYF,TGTGCCAGCACCTCCCGGGACAACTACGAGCAGTACTTC
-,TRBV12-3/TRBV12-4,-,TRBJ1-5,CASSPTPGTNQPQHF,TGTGCCAGCAGTCCCACCCCCGGGACAAATCAGCCCCAGCATTTT
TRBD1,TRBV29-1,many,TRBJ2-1,CSVVTGIGHEQFF,TGCAGCGTTGTGACAGGGATTGGGCATGAGCAGTTCTTC
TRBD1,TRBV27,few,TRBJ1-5,CASSRDSGTLQPQHF,TGTGCCAGCAGCCGGGACAGTGGGACATTGCAGCCCCAGCATTTT
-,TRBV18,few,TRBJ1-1,CASSRAGKGTEAFF,TGTGCCAGCTCACGGGCCGGGAAGGGCACTGAAGCTTTCTTT
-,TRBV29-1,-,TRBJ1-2,CSVRQAGYGYTF,TGCAGCGTTCGACAGGCAGGGTATGGCTACACCTTC
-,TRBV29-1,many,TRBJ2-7,CSVGSPRENQQYF,TGCAGCGTTGGAAGCCCCCGGGAGAATCAGCAGTACTTC
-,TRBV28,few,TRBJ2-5,CASTGSVKTQYF,TGTGCCAGCACAGGTAGTGTGAAGACCCAGTACTTC
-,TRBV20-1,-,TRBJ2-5,CSARGLGTPAQYF,TGCAGTGCTAGAGGATTGGGGACCCCGGCCCAGTACTTC
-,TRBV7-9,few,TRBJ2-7,CASSPGYRGGDEQYF,TGTGCCAGCAGCCCCGGGTATAGGGGTGGCGACGAGCAGTACTTC
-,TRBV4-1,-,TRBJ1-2,CASSQEFGTASNYGYTF,TGCGCCAGCAGCCAAGAATTTGGGACGGCCTCTAACTATGGCTACACCTTC
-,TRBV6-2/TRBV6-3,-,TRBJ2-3,CASHPYRDTLTQYF,TGTGCCAGCCATCCTTACCGGGACACCCTTACGCAGTATTTT
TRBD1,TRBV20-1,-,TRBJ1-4,CSARSGTGQEKLFF,TGCAGTGCTAGATCGGGGACAGGGCAAGAAAAACTGTTTTTT
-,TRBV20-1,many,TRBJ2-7,CSATPDPGHGYEQYF,TGCAGTGCTACCCCAGACCCGGGACACGGATACGAGCAGTACTTC
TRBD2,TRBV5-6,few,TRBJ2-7,CASSLSAGVWHEQYF,TGTGCCAGCAGCTTGTCAGCGGGAGTTTGGCACGAGCAGTACTTC
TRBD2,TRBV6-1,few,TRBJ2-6,CASSGLADISGANVLTF,TGTGCCAGCAGCGGACTAGCGGATATCTCTGGGGCCAACGTCCTGACTTTC
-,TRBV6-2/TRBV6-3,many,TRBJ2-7,CASSLGPNEQYF,TGTGCCAGCAGTTTGGGGCCAAACGAGCAGTACTTC
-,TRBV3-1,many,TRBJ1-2,CASSPQSNYGYTF,TGTGCCAGCAGCCCACAGAGTAACTATGGCTACACCTTC
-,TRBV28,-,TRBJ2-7,CASSLPGVPYEQYF,TGTGCCAGCAGTTTACCAGGGGTTCCCTACGAGCAGTACTTC
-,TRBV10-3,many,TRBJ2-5,CAISESRETQYF,TGTGCCATCAGTGAGTCCAGGGAGACCCAGTACTTC
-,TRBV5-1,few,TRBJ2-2,CASSLTNTGELFF,TGCGCCAGCAGCTTGACGAACACCGGGGAGCTGTTTTTT
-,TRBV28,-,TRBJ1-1,CASSWLAEAFF,TGTGCCAGCAGTTGGTTGGCTGAAGCTTTCTTT
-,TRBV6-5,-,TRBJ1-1,CASSYSGWTEAFF,TGTGCCAGCAGTTACTCGGGATGGACTGAAGCTTTCTTT
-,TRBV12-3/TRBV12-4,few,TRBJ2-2,CASSLAGGNTGELFF,TGTGCCAGCAGTTTAGCGGGGGGAAACACCGGGGAGCTGTTTTTT
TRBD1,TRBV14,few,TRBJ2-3,CASSPDRGLSTDTQYF,TGTGCCAGCAGCCCCGACAGGGGACTCAGCACAGATACGCAGTATTTT
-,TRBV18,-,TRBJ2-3,CASSPLLTASSTDTQYF,TGTGCCAGCTCACCACTGTTGACGGCCTCTAGCACAGATACGCAGTATTTT
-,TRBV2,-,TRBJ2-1,CASNPRGLGGNEQFF,TGTGCCAGCAATCCACGGGGCTTGGGTGGCAATGAGCAGTTCTTC
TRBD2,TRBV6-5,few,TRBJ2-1,CASKTLAGVSEQFF,TGTGCCAGCAAAACCCTAGCGGGAGTGAGTGAGCAGTTCTTC
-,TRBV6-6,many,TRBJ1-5,CASSYPTGSYNQPQHF,TGTGCCAGCAGTTACCCGACGGGGAGCTACAATCAGCCCCAGCATTTT
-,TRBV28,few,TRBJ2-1,CASRSGPYRSYNEQFF,TGTGCCAGCAGAAGCGGACCCTATCGCTCCTACAATGAGCAGTTCTTC
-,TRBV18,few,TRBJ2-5,CASSPPAGARETQYF,TGTGCCAGCTCTCCCCCGGCCGGGGCTCGGGAGACCCAGTACTTC
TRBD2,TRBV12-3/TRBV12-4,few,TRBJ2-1,CASRAAGGGNEQFF,TGTGCCAGCAGGGCAGCGGGAGGGGGTAATGAGCAGTTCTTC
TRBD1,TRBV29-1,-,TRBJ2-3,CSVAMTGVGTDTQYF,TGCAGCGTCGCAATGACAGGGGTTGGCACAGATACGCAGTATTTT
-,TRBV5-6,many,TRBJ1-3,CARAGGNTIYF,TGTGCCCGAGCTGGAGGAAACACCATATATTTT
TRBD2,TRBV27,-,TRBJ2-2,CASSPRGTRNTGELFF,TGTGCCAGCAGCCCTAGGGGGACTAGGAACACCGGGGAGCTGTTTTTT
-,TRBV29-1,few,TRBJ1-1,CSTQTGRWNTEAFF,TGCAGCACCCAGACGGGACGCTGGAACACTGAAGCTTTCTTT
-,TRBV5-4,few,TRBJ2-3,CASSLYSPGGVDTQYF,TGTGCCAGCAGCTTGTACTCGCCAGGGGGGGTAGATACGCAGTATTTT
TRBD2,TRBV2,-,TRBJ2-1,CASSSTSGAYNEQFF,TGTGCCAGCAGTTCGACTAGCGGGGCCTACAATGAGCAGTTCTTC
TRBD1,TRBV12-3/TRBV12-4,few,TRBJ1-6,CASSPTGGLAPLHF,TGTGCCAGCAGTCCTACAGGGGGCTTGGCACCCCTCCACTTT
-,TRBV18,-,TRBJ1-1,CASSQGENTEAFF,TGTGCCAGCTCCCAAGGAGAGAACACTGAAGCTTTCTTT
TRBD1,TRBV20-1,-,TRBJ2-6,CSANGQGAVSGANVLTF,TGCAGTGCGAACGGACAGGGGGCCGTCTCTGGGGCCAACGTCCTGACTTTC
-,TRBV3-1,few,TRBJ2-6,CASRGSGANVLTF,TGTGCCAGCAGGGGCTCTGGGGCCAACGTCCTGACTTTC
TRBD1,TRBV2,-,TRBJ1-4,CASKRTGTTNEKLFF,TGTGCCAGCAAAAGGACAGGAACAACTAATGAAAAACTGTTTTTT
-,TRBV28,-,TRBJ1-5,CASGPKTWGRVRPSSNQPQHF,TGTGCCAGCGGGCCTAAAACCTGGGGACGGGTTCGGCCGTCTAGCAATCAGCCCCAGCATTTT
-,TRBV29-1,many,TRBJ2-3,CSTKWGAHTQYF,TGCAGCACGAAATGGGGGGCGCATACGCAGTATTTT
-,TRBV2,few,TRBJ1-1,CASSGGVNTEAFF,TGTGCCAGCAGTGGGGGGGTGAACACTGAAGCTTTCTTT
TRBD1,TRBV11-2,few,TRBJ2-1,CASSPGGADNEQFF,TGTGCCAGCAGCCCAGGGGGCGCGGACAATGAGCAGTTCTTC
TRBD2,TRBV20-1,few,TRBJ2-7,CSARVPSGSFDEQYF,TGCAGTGCTAGAGTGCCTAGCGGGAGTTTCGACGAGCAGTACTTC